This is a list of T cell receptor beta chains from one sample in a study of shared clonotypes between healthy human individuals. The table came from immunoSEQ multiplex PCR; TCRdb's copy has only in-frame clones and leaves some out. This table has more than 2 million clones, 90% to 95% appearing once. The specimen sequenced was naive CD8+ T cells from PBMCs. The receptor source for this set is a man aged 18 to 29 in good health. Some clones in this sample may be carry-over from other donors' samples. Both conserved end residues are part of each CDR3. D genes are given only for firm matches.

TRBJ2-6,NA,TRBV27,TGTGCCAGCAGTTTACGGGCGACTGGGGCCAACGTCCTGACTTTC,CASSLRATGANVLTF
TRBJ2-7,TRBD1,TRBV19,TGTGCCAGTAGTATAGATTCTGGACAGGCCTACGAGCAGTACTTC,CASSIDSGQAYEQYF
TRBJ1-4,TRBD1,TRBV28,TGTGCCAGCAGCGAAACAGGGGGCCTTGCAACTAATGAAAAACTGTTTTTT,CASSETGGLATNEKLFF
TRBJ2-7,NA,TRBV28,TGTGCCAGCAGTACCCCAGGCTACGAGCAGTACTTC,CASSTPGYEQYF
TRBJ2-5,NA,TRBV9,TGTGCCAGCAGCGTAGGCCCGGAGACCCAGTACTTC,CASSVGPETQYF
TRBJ1-5,NA,TRBV7-9,TGTGCCAGCAGCCGTGGCAATCAGCCCCAGCATTTT,CASSRGNQPQHF
TRBJ2-7,NA,TRBV27,TGTGCCAGCAGTTTAAGGGTAGGGAGTTACGAGCAGTACTTC,CASSLRVGSYEQYF
TRBJ2-7,NA,TRBV30,TGTGCCTGGAGGGTCCCGGGGGATTGGGACGAGCAGTACTTC,CAWRVPGDWDEQYF
TRBJ1-2,NA,TRBV18,TGTGCCAGCTCCATCTCCCGGGACAAGGAAGATGGCTACACCTTC,CASSISRDKEDGYTF
TRBJ2-5,TRBD1,TRBV5-8,TGTGCCAGCAGCCATGGACAGGTTCAAGAGACCCAGTACTTC,CASSHGQVQETQYF
TRBJ1-1,NA,TRBV28,TGTGCCAGCAGTTTATCAACGAGCTGGGTCGTGGTGAACACTGAAGCTTTCTTT,CASSLSTSWVVVNTEAFF